This is a list of T cell receptor beta chains from one sample in a study of regulatory T cells in long-lasting Graves disease. MiXCR was run by TCRdb on the multiplex PCR reads, yielding one entry per CDR3 protein. The repertoire has around 250,000 distinct CDR3 sequences, roughly 18% of them found once; the top ten carry around 13%. This sample was also put to use in a study of T cells in Graves' hyperthyroidism and ophthalmopathy.

The specimen comprised peripheral blood mononuclear cells (PBMCs), sampled at new diagnosis, from a patient treated with antithyroid drugs. The receptors shown here come from a woman aged 25-40 years with Graves disease. CDR3s include the opening cysteine and the closing phenylalanine or tryptophan. A D gene is named only where the DNA matches it firmly. Clone size is shown for a subset of rows, as once, few, many or a class of expanded clone.

abundance: many
v_gene: TRBV27
j_gene: TRBJ2-5
d_gene: -
CDR3aa: CASSLNTFGLDQETQYF
CDR3nt: TGTGCCAGCAGTTTAAATACCTTCGGACTGGACCAAGAGACCCAGTACTTC

abundance: many
v_gene: TRBV3-1
j_gene: TRBJ1-3
d_gene: -
CDR3aa: CASNNREEDTIYF
CDR3nt: TGTGCCAGCAACAACAGGGAGGAGGACACCATATATTTT

abundance: many
v_gene: TRBV6-1
j_gene: TRBJ1-1
d_gene: -
CDR3aa: CASSRALMGLNSEAFF
CDR3nt: TGTGCCAGCAGTAGGGCTCTGATGGGATTGAACTCTGAAGCTTTCTTT

abundance: many
v_gene: TRBV29-1
j_gene: TRBJ1-2
d_gene: -
CDR3aa: CSVVQGSYGYTF
CDR3nt: TGCAGCGTTGTACAGGGATCCTATGGCTACACCTTC

abundance: once
v_gene: TRBV27
j_gene: TRBJ2-1
d_gene: TRBD2
CDR3aa: CTSIRSPRTSGGLSSYNEQFF
CDR3nt: TGCACCAGCATTCGATCTCCACGGACTAGCGGGGGGTTGAGCTCCTACAATGAGCAGTTCTTC

abundance: -
v_gene: TRBV7-9
j_gene: TRBJ2-1
d_gene: TRBD2
CDR3aa: CASVRGTSYNEQFF
CDR3nt: TGTGCCAGCGTGCGGGGGACCTCCTACAATGAGCAGTTCTTC

abundance: many
v_gene: TRBV7-9
j_gene: TRBJ2-1
d_gene: TRBD1
CDR3aa: CASSPGQTIANNEQFF
CDR3nt: TGTGCCAGCAGCCCGGGACAGACCATTGCGAACAATGAGCAGTTCTTC

abundance: -
v_gene: TRBV5-4
j_gene: TRBJ1-5
d_gene: TRBD1
CDR3aa: CASYSGQGTLYSNQPQHF
CDR3nt: TGTGCCAGCTACTCCGGACAGGGCACGTTGTATAGCAATCAGCCCCAGCATTTT

abundance: -
v_gene: TRBV27
j_gene: TRBJ2-3
d_gene: TRBD2
CDR3aa: CASSAFHRDYTDTQYF
CDR3nt: TGTGCCAGCAGCGCATTCCACCGGGACTACACAGATACGCAGTATTTT

abundance: many
v_gene: TRBV18
j_gene: TRBJ1-5
d_gene: -
CDR3aa: CASSPQGAPQPQHF
CDR3nt: TGTGCCAGCTCACCACAAGGGGCGCCACAGCCCCAGCATTTT

abundance: many
v_gene: TRBV7-2
j_gene: TRBJ2-7
d_gene: TRBD1
CDR3aa: CASSPRQGHYEQYF
CDR3nt: TGTGCCAGCAGCCCACGACAGGGGCACTACGAGCAGTACTTC

abundance: few
v_gene: TRBV25-1
j_gene: TRBJ2-7
d_gene: -
CDR3aa: CASSKGWEQYF
CDR3nt: TGTGCCAGCAGTAAAGGGTGGGAGCAGTACTTC

abundance: -
v_gene: TRBV2
j_gene: TRBJ1-1
d_gene: TRBD1
CDR3aa: CASKLSGQGPEAFF
CDR3nt: TGTGCCAGCAAATTGTCGGGACAGGGCCCTGAAGCTTTCTTT

abundance: -
v_gene: TRBV5-1
j_gene: TRBJ2-3
d_gene: -
CDR3aa: CASSLAVNSGALESQYF
CDR3nt: TGCGCCAGCAGCTTGGCAGTAAATTCCGGGGCCCTGGAGTCGCAGTATTTT

abundance: many
v_gene: TRBV7-2
j_gene: TRBJ2-1
d_gene: TRBD2
CDR3aa: CASSLWGLAGGIKNNEQFF
CDR3nt: TGTGCCAGCAGCTTGTGGGGGCTAGCGGGGGGGATCAAAAACAATGAGCAGTTCTTC

abundance: many
v_gene: TRBV7-9
j_gene: TRBJ1-6
d_gene: -
CDR3aa: CASSLAGLGSPLHF
CDR3nt: TGTGCCAGCAGCTTAGCGGGGCTAGGTTCACCCCTCCACTTT

abundance: -
v_gene: TRBV6-2/TRBV6-3
j_gene: TRBJ1-2
d_gene: -
CDR3aa: CASSDVLAGDGYTF
CDR3nt: TGTGCCAGCAGTGACGTCCTGGCTGGGGATGGCTACACCTTC

abundance: -
v_gene: TRBV6-1
j_gene: TRBJ2-5
d_gene: TRBD1
CDR3aa: CASSSDRGQETQYF
CDR3nt: TGTGCCAGCAGCTCCGACAGGGGGCAAGAGACCCAGTACTTC

abundance: -
v_gene: TRBV11-2
j_gene: TRBJ2-7
d_gene: -
CDR3aa: CASSPSTGPIYEQYF
CDR3nt: TGTGCCAGCAGCCCCTCGACAGGACCCATCTACGAGCAGTACTTC

abundance: many
v_gene: TRBV29-1
j_gene: TRBJ1-3
d_gene: -
CDR3aa: CSVVAPSGNTIYF
CDR3nt: TGCAGCGTTGTGGCACCCTCTGGAAACACCATATATTTT

abundance: few
v_gene: TRBV5-4
j_gene: TRBJ1-4
d_gene: TRBD1
CDR3aa: CASSLGTGDEKLFF
CDR3nt: TGTGCCAGCAGCTTGGGAACAGGGGATGAAAAACTGTTTTTT

abundance: many
v_gene: TRBV4-1
j_gene: TRBJ1-1
d_gene: TRBD1
CDR3aa: CASSHPRGENTEAFF
CDR3nt: TGCGCCAGCAGCCACCCCAGGGGGGAGAACACTGAAGCTTTCTTT

abundance: many
v_gene: TRBV3-1
j_gene: TRBJ1-4
d_gene: -
CDR3aa: CASSQGVGGFLNEKLFF
CDR3nt: TGTGCCAGCAGCCAAGGGGTTGGAGGCTTCCTCAATGAAAAACTGTTTTTT

abundance: many
v_gene: TRBV27
j_gene: TRBJ2-5
d_gene: TRBD2
CDR3aa: CASTSLAGPHQETQYF
CDR3nt: TGTGCCAGCACGTCCCTAGCGGGGCCCCACCAAGAGACCCAGTACTTC

abundance: many
v_gene: TRBV10-3
j_gene: TRBJ1-2
d_gene: -
CDR3aa: CAISEWGPSKGYTF
CDR3nt: TGTGCCATCAGTGAGTGGGGCCCCAGTAAGGGCTACACCTTC

abundance: many
v_gene: TRBV12-3/TRBV12-4
j_gene: TRBJ2-1
d_gene: TRBD2
CDR3aa: CASSSPTSGGKYNEQFF
CDR3nt: TGTGCCAGCAGTTCCCCGACTAGCGGGGGCAAATACAATGAGCAGTTCTTC

abundance: many
v_gene: TRBV5-1
j_gene: TRBJ2-5
d_gene: -
CDR3aa: CASKGTRQETQYF
CDR3nt: TGCGCCAGCAAGGGGACACGACAAGAGACCCAGTACTTC

abundance: few
v_gene: TRBV11-3
j_gene: TRBJ2-2
d_gene: -
CDR3aa: CASSRTRGANTGELFF
CDR3nt: TGTGCCAGCAGCCGCACGCGGGGAGCGAACACCGGGGAGCTGTTTTTT

abundance: -
v_gene: TRBV20-1
j_gene: TRBJ2-4
d_gene: TRBD2
CDR3aa: CSAKRGALGNIQYF
CDR3nt: TGCAGTGCTAAGCGGGGGGCCCTTGGGAACATTCAGTACTTC

abundance: many
v_gene: TRBV7-6
j_gene: TRBJ2-1
d_gene: TRBD1
CDR3aa: CASSSGTGGFLNEQFF
CDR3nt: TGTGCCAGCAGCTCCGGGACAGGGGGATTCCTCAATGAGCAGTTCTTC

abundance: many
v_gene: TRBV20-1
j_gene: TRBJ1-1
d_gene: TRBD1
CDR3aa: CSARDDGRGRPAFF
CDR3nt: TGCAGTGCTAGAGATGATGGTAGGGGGCGACCAGCTTTCTTT

abundance: -
v_gene: TRBV5-4
j_gene: TRBJ2-1
d_gene: TRBD2
CDR3aa: CASSLALAGVNNEQFF
CDR3nt: TGTGCCAGCAGCTTGGCCCTAGCGGGGGTGAACAATGAGCAGTTCTTC

abundance: -
v_gene: TRBV19
j_gene: TRBJ2-7
d_gene: -
CDR3aa: CASSGGPTYEQYF
CDR3nt: TGTGCCAGTAGCGGGGGGCCCACCTACGAGCAGTACTTC

abundance: -
v_gene: TRBV6-4
j_gene: TRBJ1-2
d_gene: TRBD1
CDR3aa: CATRQGTNYGYTF
CDR3nt: TGTGCCACCCGACAGGGAACTAACTATGGCTACACCTTC

abundance: few
v_gene: TRBV10-1
j_gene: TRBJ1-5
d_gene: TRBD1
CDR3aa: CASSEDRDTGGNQPQHF
CDR3nt: TGCGCCAGCAGTGAGGACAGGGACACGGGGGGCAATCAGCCCCAGCATTTT

abundance: many
v_gene: TRBV5-1
j_gene: TRBJ2-1
d_gene: TRBD1
CDR3aa: CASSKGTGNYNEQFF
CDR3nt: TGCGCCAGCAGCAAAGGGACAGGGAACTACAATGAGCAGTTCTTC

abundance: many
v_gene: TRBV12-3/TRBV12-4
j_gene: TRBJ2-1
d_gene: -
CDR3aa: CASSLGWGTNEQFF
CDR3nt: TGTGCCAGCAGTTTAGGGTGGGGGACAAATGAGCAGTTCTTC

abundance: many
v_gene: TRBV5-4
j_gene: TRBJ2-5
d_gene: TRBD2
CDR3aa: CASSLEASGGRETQYF
CDR3nt: TGTGCCAGCAGCCTGGAGGCTAGCGGGGGACGGGAGACCCAGTACTTC

abundance: many
v_gene: TRBV4-2
j_gene: TRBJ1-3
d_gene: -
CDR3aa: CASSQEGTSGNTIYF
CDR3nt: TGTGCCAGCAGCCAAGAGGGGACGTCTGGAAACACCATATATTTT

abundance: many
v_gene: TRBV11-2
j_gene: TRBJ1-5
d_gene: -
CDR3aa: CASSLDGLDGQPQHF
CDR3nt: TGTGCCAGCAGCTTAGATGGGCTGGATGGTCAGCCCCAGCATTTT

abundance: many
v_gene: TRBV7-3
j_gene: TRBJ1-2
d_gene: TRBD1
CDR3aa: CASSIDRDYGYTF
CDR3nt: TGTGCCAGCAGCATAGACAGGGACTATGGCTACACCTTC

abundance: few
v_gene: TRBV5-4
j_gene: TRBJ1-6
d_gene: -
CDR3aa: CASSLAGEAPLHF
CDR3nt: TGTGCCAGCAGCTTAGCCGGGGAGGCACCCCTCCACTTT

abundance: -
v_gene: TRBV6-5
j_gene: TRBJ2-6
d_gene: -
CDR3aa: CASSLGTGANVLTF
CDR3nt: TGTGCCAGCAGTTTAGGGACTGGGGCCAACGTCCTGACTTTC

abundance: many
v_gene: TRBV7-2
j_gene: TRBJ2-1
d_gene: TRBD2
CDR3aa: CASSPGGSGSSYNEQFF
CDR3nt: TGTGCCAGCAGCCCCGGGGGGAGCGGGAGCTCCTACAATGAGCAGTTCTTC

abundance: many
v_gene: TRBV7-9
j_gene: TRBJ1-1
d_gene: -
CDR3aa: CAGRLGNTEAFF
CDR3nt: TGTGCCGGACGACTTGGGAACACTGAAGCTTTCTTT

abundance: many
v_gene: TRBV12-3/TRBV12-4
j_gene: TRBJ1-1
d_gene: -
CDR3aa: CASRRGGTEAFF
CDR3nt: TGTGCCAGTCGCAGGGGTGGCACTGAAGCTTTCTTT

abundance: many
v_gene: TRBV12-3/TRBV12-4
j_gene: TRBJ1-5
d_gene: -
CDR3aa: CASSLPVTGMGNQPQHF
CDR3nt: TGTGCCAGCAGTCTCCCCGTAACAGGGATGGGCAATCAGCCCCAGCATTTT

abundance: many
v_gene: TRBV5-1
j_gene: TRBJ2-5
d_gene: -
CDR3aa: CASSLVRATGETQYF
CDR3nt: TGCGCCAGCAGCTTGGTTCGGGCAACAGGAGAGACCCAGTACTTC

abundance: many
v_gene: TRBV19
j_gene: TRBJ1-4
d_gene: -
CDR3aa: CASRRAQANEKLFF
CDR3nt: TGTGCCAGTAGGCGGGCACAGGCCAATGAAAAACTGTTTTTT

abundance: -
v_gene: TRBV6-9
j_gene: TRBJ2-1
d_gene: TRBD1
CDR3aa: CASSYSGQGPPYNEQFF
CDR3nt: TGTGCCAGCAGTTACTCTGGACAGGGGCCCCCCTACAATGAGCAGTTCTTC

abundance: few
v_gene: TRBV19
j_gene: TRBJ1-1
d_gene: -
CDR3aa: CASRLRGGENTEAFF
CDR3nt: TGTGCCAGTAGGCTTAGGGGGGGCGAGAACACTGAAGCTTTCTTT

abundance: -
v_gene: TRBV19
j_gene: TRBJ2-1
d_gene: -
CDR3aa: CASSFGTPGAYNEQFF
CDR3nt: TGTGCCAGTAGTTTCGGGACTCCCGGCGCCTACAATGAGCAGTTCTTC

abundance: many
v_gene: TRBV20-1
j_gene: TRBJ1-2
d_gene: -
CDR3aa: CSARDFAGRFGYTF
CDR3nt: TGCAGTGCTAGAGATTTCGCGGGAAGGTTTGGCTACACCTTC

abundance: many
v_gene: TRBV6-1
j_gene: TRBJ1-1
d_gene: -
CDR3aa: CASSRVDTEAFF
CDR3nt: TGTGCCAGCAGCAGGGTGGACACTGAAGCTTTCTTT

abundance: -
v_gene: TRBV29-1
j_gene: TRBJ1-1
d_gene: -
CDR3aa: CSVEVRRGANTEAFF
CDR3nt: TGCAGCGTTGAAGTACGGAGGGGGGCGAACACTGAAGCTTTCTTT

abundance: -
v_gene: TRBV11-2
j_gene: TRBJ2-5
d_gene: -
CDR3aa: CASSLDRGDTGKTQYF
CDR3nt: TGTGCCAGCAGCTTAGATCGCGGGGATACCGGAAAGACCCAGTACTTC

abundance: many
v_gene: TRBV18
j_gene: TRBJ2-5
d_gene: -
CDR3aa: CASTGKMDHQETQYF
CDR3nt: TGTGCCAGCACAGGAAAAATGGACCACCAAGAGACCCAGTACTTC

abundance: many
v_gene: TRBV27
j_gene: TRBJ2-7
d_gene: -
CDR3aa: CASSLGLSYEQYF
CDR3nt: TGTGCCAGCAGTTTAGGGCTCTCCTACGAGCAGTACTTC